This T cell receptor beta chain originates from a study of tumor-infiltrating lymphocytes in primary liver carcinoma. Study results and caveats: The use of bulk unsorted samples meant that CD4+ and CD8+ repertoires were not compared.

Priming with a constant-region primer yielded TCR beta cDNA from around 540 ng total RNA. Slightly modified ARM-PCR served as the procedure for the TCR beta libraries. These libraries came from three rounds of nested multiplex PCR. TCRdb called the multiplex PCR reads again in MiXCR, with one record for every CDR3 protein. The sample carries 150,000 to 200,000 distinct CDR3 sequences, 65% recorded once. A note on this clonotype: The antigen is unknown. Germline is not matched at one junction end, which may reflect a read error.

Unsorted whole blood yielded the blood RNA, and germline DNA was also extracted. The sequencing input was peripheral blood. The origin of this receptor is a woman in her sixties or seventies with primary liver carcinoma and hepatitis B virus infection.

The CDR3 sequence is CATKLFPAGEADTQYF. The CDR3, as DNA: TGTGCCACCAAGTTGTTCCCAGCGGGAGAGGCAGATACACAGTATTTT. V usage is TRBV11-2 and J usage is TRBJ2-3; 8 nucleotides agree with TRBD2. Germline V gene sequence: CDR1 SGHAT, CDR2 FQNNGV. This CDR3 region has 16 residues.